This T cell receptor beta chain originates from a study of blood T cell repertoires in COVID-19. Study details: PBMCs, B-cell-depleted T cells, or T cells were the source of the cDNA or gDNA that made up the material.

Authors' methods: The authors estimated nucleated cell counts from reference gene primer amplification. Measured with immunoSEQ multiplex PCR; TCRdb has only the in-frame clones, and not every one. The V and J calls and clone size were taken over from that table, and D and trimming were inferred from the DNA. The sample records 450,000 to 600,000 clones, roughly 90% being singletons. Everyone who took part was roughly 18 to 89 years old, and they came from over 20 US areas. Participants had their cohort set by participant-reported clinical history. V lost 7 bases to trimming and J lost 1 base; unmatched junction nucleotides: 5. This CDR3 is 14 amino acids long. Germline-derived CDR1 and CDR2 are MNHEY and SMNVEV (reference sequence).

The clonotype comes from a woman younger than 35 who had recovered from COVID-19. The chain uses TRBV27 and TRBJ2-5; TRBD2 matches at 8 bases. Material for sequencing was PBMCs or T cells enriched from blood (not recorded which). CDR3 in DNA: TGTGCCAGCACTCCGGGGGGGCGCCAAGAGACCCAGTACTTC. Translation: CASTPGGRQETQYF.